Listed below are T cell receptor beta chains from one sample, sequenced in a study of blood T cell repertoires in COVID-19. Generated by immunoSEQ multiplex PCR, the TCRdb table keeps only in-frame clones and is missing some. The table has some 82,000 clones, around 80% seen once; the top ten hold around two fifths. The sample comprised peripheral blood. These receptors were obtained from an elderly man with active or convalescent COVID-19. Each CDR3 is given with its conserved first and last residue. The order of the fields is clone size, V gene, CDR3 protein. Where a row states a size, it is once, few, many or the class of an expanded clone; other rows omit it.

- | TRBV6-6 | CASSYPGGGDYEQYF
few | TRBV29-1 | CSVVRDRGRETQYF
- | TRBV5-1 | CASSWTGGGYEQYF
- | TRBV24-1 | CATSDLQGTGYQETQYF
- | TRBV10-1 | CASSESRGRGGPTNTGELFF
- | TRBV6-5 | CASQRSENTGELFF
- | TRBV5-4 | CASSPRLRDTGELFF
few | TRBV19 | CASSRTGAGNEQFF
- | TRBV5-4 | CASSLVFGGARNEQFF
many | TRBV19 | CASSWGQGERMKSQPQHF
- | TRBV4-1 | CASSLTTGGWQPQHF
- | TRBV6-5 | CASSPDISNQPQHF
- | TRBV19 | CASSIDRASTDTQYF
once | TRBV18 | CASSPSFEKLFF
- | TRBV5-4 | CASSLDRGGNEQFF
- | TRBV5-1 | CASSVLTGSRTEAFF
- | TRBV5-1 | CASSFDRLAGGSYNEQFF
- | TRBV6-6 | CASRRDRVETQYF
- | TRBV4-2 | CASSQDWAGASTGELFF
once | TRBV5-4 | CASSLAGTGNTEAFF
- | TRBV30 | CAWREAPQETQYF
- | TRBV10-2 | CASRDRGNSPLHF
- | TRBV3-1/TRBV3-2 | CASSLRTLNIQYF
- | TRBV19 | CASSIRGSVEKLFF
- | TRBV5-1 | CASSRDRRPNTGELFF
- | TRBV11-2 | CASSLNWGNTAQYF
- | TRBV4-2 | CASSQDLTTTGELFF
- | TRBV4-3 | CASSPSPNAGLAGEADTQYF
- | TRBV5-4 | CASSLPANDIQYF
few | TRBV5-1 | CASTTPSGGRLDTQYF
- | TRBV10-2 | CASSDYDSHSGNTIYF
- | TRBV7-8 | CASSLGAGVTSPLHF
- | TRBV5-1 | CASSRVLGRDTGELFF
- | TRBV30 | CAWSPQANYGYTF
- | TRBV6-1 | CASSEASGGSYNEQFF
- | TRBV28 | CASSLSREGQETQYF